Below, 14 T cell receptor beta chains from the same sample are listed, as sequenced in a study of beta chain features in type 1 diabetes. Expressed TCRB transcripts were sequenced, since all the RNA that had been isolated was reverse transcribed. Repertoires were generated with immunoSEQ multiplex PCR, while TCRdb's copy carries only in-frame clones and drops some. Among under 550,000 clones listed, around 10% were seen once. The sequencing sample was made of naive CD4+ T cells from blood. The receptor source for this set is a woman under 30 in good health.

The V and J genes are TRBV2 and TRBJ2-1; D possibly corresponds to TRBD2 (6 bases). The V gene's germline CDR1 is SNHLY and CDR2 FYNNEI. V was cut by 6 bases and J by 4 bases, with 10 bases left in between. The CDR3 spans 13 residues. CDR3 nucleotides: TGTGCCAGCAGGGAGGGGTCGTACAATGAGCAGTTCTTC. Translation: CASREGSYNEQFF.

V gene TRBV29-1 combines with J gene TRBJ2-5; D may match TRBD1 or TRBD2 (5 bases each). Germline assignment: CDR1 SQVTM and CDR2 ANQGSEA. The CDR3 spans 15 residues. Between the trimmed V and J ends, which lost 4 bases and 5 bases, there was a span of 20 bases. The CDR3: CSVVRGRMSVETQYF. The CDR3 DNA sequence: TGCAGCGTTGTACGGGGACGTATGTCTGTTGAGACCCAGTACTTC. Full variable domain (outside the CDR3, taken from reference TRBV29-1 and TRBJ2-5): SAVISQKPSRDICQRGTSLTIQCQVDSQVTMMFWYRQQPGQSLTLIATANQGSEATYESGFVIDKFPISRPNLTFSTLTVSNMSPEDSSIYLCSVVRGRMSVETQYFGPGTRLLVL.

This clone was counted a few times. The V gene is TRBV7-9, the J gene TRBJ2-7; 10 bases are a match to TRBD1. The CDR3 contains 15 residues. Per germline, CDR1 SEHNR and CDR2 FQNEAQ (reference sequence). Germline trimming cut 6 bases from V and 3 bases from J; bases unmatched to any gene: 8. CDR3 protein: CASRKARDRGYEQYF. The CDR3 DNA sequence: TGTGCCAGCAGGAAGGCCCGGGACAGGGGCTACGAGCAGTACTTC.

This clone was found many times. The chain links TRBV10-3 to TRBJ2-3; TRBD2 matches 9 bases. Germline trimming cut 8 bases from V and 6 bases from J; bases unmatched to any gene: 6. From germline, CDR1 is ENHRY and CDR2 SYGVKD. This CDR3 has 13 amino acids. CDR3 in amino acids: CAIGSGSGDTQYF. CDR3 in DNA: TGTGCCATCGGTAGCGGGAGTGGGGATACGCAGTATTTT.

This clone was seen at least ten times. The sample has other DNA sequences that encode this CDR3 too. In nucleotides, the CDR3 is TGTGCCAGCTCACCTTCAGATACGCAGTATTTT. It yields the protein CASSPSDTQYF. This sequence joins TRBV18 and TRBJ2-3, with D unresolved. The CDR3 totals 11 residues. Germline-derived CDR1 and CDR2 are KGHSH and LQKENI. V was shortened by 3 bases and J by 4 bases, with 2 bases between the two germline ends.

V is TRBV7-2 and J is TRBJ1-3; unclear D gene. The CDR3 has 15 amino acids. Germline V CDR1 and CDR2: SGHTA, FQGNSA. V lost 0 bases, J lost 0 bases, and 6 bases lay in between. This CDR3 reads CASSLASSSGNTIYF. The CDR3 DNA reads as TGTGCCAGCAGCTTAGCGTCCAGCTCTGGAAACACCATATATTTT.

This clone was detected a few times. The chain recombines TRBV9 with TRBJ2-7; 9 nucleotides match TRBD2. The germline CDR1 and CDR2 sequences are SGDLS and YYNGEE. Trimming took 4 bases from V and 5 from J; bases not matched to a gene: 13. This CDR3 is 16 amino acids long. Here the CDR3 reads CASSPRGEREAHEQYF. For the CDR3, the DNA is TGTGCCAGCAGCCCCAGAGGAGAGCGGGAGGCACACGAGCAGTACTTC.

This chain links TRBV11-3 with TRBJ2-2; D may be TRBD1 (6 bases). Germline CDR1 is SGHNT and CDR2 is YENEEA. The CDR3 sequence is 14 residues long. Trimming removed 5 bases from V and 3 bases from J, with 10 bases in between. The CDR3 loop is CASSPTGHTGELFF. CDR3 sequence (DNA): TGTGCCAGCAGCCCGACAGGACACACCGGGGAGCTGTTTTTT.

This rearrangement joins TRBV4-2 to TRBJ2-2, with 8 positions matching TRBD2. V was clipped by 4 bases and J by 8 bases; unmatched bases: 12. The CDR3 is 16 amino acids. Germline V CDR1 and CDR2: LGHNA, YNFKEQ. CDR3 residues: CASSLSGLGDVGELFF. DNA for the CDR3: TGTGCCAGCAGCCTTTCGGGACTAGGCGATGTAGGGGAGCTGTTTTTT.

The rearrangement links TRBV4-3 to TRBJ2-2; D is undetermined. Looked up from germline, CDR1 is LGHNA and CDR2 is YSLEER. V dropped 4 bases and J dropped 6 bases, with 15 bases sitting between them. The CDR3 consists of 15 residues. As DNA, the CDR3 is TGCGCCAGCAGCCTTCACAATCTAGTAGCCGGGGAGCTGTTTTTT. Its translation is CASSLHNLVAGELFF.

The CDR3 coding sequence is TGCAGCGTTTCTTCAGGGGTGACTAGCACAGATACGCAGTATTTT. The encoded protein is CSVSSGVTSTDTQYF. The V gene is TRBV29-1, the J gene TRBJ2-3; a weak D match, TRBD1 (6 bases). The V and J ends lost 5 bases and 0 bases respectively, with 15 bases between them. This CDR3 region has 15 residues. Germline V gives CDR1 SQVTM, CDR2 ANQGSEA.

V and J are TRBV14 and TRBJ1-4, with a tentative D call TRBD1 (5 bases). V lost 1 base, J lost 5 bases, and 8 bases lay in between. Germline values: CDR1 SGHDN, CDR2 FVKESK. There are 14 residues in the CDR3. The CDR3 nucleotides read TGTGCCAGCAGCCAAGTGTGGGGGAATGAAAAACTGTTTTTT. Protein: CASSQVWGNEKLFF. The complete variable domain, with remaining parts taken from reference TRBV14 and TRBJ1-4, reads EAGVTQFPSHSVIEKGQTVTLRCDPISGHDNLYWYRRVMGKEIKFLLHFVKESKQDESGMPNNRFLAERTGGTYSTLKVQPAELEDSGVYFCASSQVWGNEKLFFGSGTQLSVL.

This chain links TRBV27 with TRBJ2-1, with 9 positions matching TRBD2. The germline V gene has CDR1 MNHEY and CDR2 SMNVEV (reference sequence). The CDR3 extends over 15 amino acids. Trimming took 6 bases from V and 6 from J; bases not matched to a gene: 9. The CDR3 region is CASRIVAGAGNEQFF. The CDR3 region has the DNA TGTGCCAGCAGAATCGTAGCGGGAGCGGGCAATGAGCAGTTCTTC.

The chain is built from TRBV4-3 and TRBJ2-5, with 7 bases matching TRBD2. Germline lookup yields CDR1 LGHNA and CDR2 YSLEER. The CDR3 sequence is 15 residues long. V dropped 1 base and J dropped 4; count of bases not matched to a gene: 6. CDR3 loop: CASSQVRTRGETQYF. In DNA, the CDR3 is TGCGCCAGCAGCCAAGTGAGGACTAGAGGAGAGACCCAGTACTTC.